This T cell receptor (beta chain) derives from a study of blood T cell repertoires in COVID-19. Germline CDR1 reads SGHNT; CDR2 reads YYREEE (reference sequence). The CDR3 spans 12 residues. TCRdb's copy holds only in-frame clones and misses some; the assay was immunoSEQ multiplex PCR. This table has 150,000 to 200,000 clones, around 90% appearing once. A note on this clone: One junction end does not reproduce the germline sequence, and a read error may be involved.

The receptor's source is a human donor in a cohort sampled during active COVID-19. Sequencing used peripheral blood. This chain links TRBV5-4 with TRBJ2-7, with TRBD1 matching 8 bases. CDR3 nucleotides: TGTGCCAGCAGCTTGTATCCGGACAGGGAAAGCTTC. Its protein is CASSLYPDRESF.